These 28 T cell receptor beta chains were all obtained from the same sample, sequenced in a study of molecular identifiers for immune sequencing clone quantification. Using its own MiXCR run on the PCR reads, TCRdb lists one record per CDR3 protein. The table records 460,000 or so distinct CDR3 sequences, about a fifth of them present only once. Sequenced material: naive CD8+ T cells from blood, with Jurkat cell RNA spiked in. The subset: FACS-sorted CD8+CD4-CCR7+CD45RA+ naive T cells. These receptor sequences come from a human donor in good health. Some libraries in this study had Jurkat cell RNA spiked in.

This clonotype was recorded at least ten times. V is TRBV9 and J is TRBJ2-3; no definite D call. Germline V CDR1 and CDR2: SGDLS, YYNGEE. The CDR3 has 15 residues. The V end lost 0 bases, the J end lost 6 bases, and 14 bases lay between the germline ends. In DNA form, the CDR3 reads TGTGCCAGCAGCGTAGGGGCGGTCCCCCGGGATACGCAGTATTTT. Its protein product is CASSVGAVPRDTQYF. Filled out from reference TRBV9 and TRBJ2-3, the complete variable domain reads DSGVTQTPKHLITATGQRVTLRCSPRSGDLSVYWYQQSLDQGLQFLIQYYNGEERAKGNILERFSAQQFPDLHSELNLSSLELGDSALYFCASSVGAVPRDTQYFGPGTRLTVL.

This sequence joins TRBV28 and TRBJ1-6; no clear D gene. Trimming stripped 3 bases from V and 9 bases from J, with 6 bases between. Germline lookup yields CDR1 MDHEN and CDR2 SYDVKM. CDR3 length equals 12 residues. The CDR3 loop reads CASSFPGSPLHF. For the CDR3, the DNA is TGTGCCAGCAGTTTCCCTGGTTCACCCCTCCACTTT.

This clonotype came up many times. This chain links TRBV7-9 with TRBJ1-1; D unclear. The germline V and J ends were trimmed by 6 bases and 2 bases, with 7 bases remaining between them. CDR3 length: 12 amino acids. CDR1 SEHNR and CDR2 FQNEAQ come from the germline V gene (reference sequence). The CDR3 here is CASSPSNTEAFF. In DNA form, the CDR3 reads TGTGCCAGCAGTCCAAGTAACACTGAAGCTTTCTTT.

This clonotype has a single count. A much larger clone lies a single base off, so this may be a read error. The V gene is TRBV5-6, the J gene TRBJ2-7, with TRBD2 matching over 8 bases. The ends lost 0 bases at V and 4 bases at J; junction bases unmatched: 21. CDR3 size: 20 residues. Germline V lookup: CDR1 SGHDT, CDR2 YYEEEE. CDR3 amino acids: CASSLGPRPAGVPVGYEQYF. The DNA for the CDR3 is TGTGCCAGCAGCTTGGGACCTCGTCCAGCGGGAGTCCCGGTTGGGTACGAGCAGTACTTC. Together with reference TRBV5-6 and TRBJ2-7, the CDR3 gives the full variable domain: DAGVTQSPTHLIKTRGQQVTLRCSPKSGHDTVSWYQQALGQGPQFIFQYYEEEERQRGNFPDRFSGHQFPNYSSELNVNALLLGDSALYLCASSLGPRPAGVPVGYEQYFGPGTRLTVT.

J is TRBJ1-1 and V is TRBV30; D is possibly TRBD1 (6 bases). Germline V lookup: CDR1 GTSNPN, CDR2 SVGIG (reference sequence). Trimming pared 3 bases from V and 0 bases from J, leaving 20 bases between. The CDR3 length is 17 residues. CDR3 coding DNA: TGTGCCTGGAGGACCCCCTTGGGGACACTCATGAACACTGAAGCTTTCTTT. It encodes CAWRTPLGTLMNTEAFF.

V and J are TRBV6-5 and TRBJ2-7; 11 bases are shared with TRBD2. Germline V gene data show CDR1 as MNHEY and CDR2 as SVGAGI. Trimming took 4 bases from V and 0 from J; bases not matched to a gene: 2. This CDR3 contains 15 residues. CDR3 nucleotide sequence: TGTGCCAGCAGTTCGACTAGCGGGGACTCCTACGAGCAGTACTTC. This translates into CASSSTSGDSYEQYF.

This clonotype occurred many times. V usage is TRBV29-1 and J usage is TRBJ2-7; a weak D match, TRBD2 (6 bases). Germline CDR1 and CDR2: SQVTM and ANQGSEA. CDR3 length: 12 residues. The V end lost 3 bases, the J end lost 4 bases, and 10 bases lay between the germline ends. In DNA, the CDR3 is TGCAGCGTTGACTCGGGAGCTTACGAGCAGTACTTC. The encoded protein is CSVDSGAYEQYF.

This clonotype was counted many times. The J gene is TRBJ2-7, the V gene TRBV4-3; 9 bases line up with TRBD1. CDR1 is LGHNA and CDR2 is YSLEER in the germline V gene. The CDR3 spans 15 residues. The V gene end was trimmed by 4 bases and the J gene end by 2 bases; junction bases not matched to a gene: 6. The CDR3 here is CASSPDRGPPYEQYF. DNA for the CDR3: TGCGCCAGCAGCCCGGACAGGGGCCCCCCCTACGAGCAGTACTTC.

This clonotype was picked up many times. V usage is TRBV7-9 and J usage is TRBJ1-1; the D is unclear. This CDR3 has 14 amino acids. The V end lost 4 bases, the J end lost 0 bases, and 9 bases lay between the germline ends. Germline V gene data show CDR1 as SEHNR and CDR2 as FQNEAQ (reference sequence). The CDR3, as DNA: TGTGCCAGCAGCTCACAGATAATGAACACTGAAGCTTTCTTT. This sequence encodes CASSSQIMNTEAFF. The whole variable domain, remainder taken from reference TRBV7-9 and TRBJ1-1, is DTGVSQNPRHKITKRGQNVTFRCDPISEHNRLYWYRQTLGQGPEFLTYFQNEAQLEKSRLLSDRFSAERPKGSFSTLEIQRTEQGDSAMYLCASSSQIMNTEAFFGQGTRLTVV.

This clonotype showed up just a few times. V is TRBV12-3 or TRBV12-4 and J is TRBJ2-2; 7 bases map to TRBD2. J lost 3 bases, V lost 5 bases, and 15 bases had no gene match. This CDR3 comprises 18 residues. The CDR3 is CASSLGGTAGRDTGELFF. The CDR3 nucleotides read TGTGCCAGCAGTCTCGGTGGAACAGCGGGACGAGACACCGGGGAGCTGTTTTTT.

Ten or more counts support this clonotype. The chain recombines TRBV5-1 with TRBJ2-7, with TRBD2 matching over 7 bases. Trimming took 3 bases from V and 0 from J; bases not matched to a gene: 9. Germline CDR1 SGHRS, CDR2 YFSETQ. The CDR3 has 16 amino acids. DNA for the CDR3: TGCGCCAGCAGCTCCTTAGCGGGCACCTTCTCCTACGAGCAGTACTTC. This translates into CASSSLAGTFSYEQYF.

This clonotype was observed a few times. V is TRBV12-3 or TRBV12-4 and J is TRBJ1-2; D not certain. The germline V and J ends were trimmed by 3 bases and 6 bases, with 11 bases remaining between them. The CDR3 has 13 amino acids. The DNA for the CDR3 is TGTGCCAGCAGTTTTACCTCCTTAGATGGCTACACCTTC. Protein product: CASSFTSLDGYTF.

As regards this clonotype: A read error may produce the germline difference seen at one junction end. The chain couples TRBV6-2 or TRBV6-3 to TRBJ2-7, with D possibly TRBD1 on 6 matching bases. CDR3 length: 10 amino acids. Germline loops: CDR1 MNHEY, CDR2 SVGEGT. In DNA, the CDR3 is TGCGCCAACAGCTCGGGACACTGGTACTTC. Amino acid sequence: CANSSGHWYF.

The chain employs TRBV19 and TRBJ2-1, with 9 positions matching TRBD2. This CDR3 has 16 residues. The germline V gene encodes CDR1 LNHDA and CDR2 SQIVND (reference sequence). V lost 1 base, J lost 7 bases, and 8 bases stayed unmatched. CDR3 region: CASSIGSAGGRNEQFF. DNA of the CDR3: TGTGCCAGTAGTATAGGGTCAGCGGGGGGAAGAAATGAGCAGTTCTTC.

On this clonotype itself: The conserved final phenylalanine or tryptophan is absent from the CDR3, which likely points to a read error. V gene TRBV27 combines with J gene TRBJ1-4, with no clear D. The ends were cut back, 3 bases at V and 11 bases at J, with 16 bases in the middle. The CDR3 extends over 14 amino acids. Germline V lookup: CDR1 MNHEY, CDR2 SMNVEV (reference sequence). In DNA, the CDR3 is TGTGCCAGCAGTTTGTTGGGTGCCCAAGGGAAACTGTTTTAT. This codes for CASSLLGAQGKLFY.

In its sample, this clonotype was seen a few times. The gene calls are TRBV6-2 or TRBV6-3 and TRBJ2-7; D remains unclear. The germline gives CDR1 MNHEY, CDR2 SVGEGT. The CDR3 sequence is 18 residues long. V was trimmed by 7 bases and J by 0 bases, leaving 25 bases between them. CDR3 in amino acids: CASIGRVRLNLSSYEQYF. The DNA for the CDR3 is TGTGCCAGCATCGGCCGGGTCCGCCTAAACCTGAGCTCCTACGAGCAGTACTTC.

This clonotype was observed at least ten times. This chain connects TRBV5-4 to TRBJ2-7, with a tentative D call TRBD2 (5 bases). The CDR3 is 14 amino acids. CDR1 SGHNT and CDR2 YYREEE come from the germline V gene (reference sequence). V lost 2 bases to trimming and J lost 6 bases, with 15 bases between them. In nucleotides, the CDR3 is TGTGCCAGCAGCTTCAGCGGTAGTCCCTCCGAGCAGTACTTC. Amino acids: CASSFSGSPSEQYF.

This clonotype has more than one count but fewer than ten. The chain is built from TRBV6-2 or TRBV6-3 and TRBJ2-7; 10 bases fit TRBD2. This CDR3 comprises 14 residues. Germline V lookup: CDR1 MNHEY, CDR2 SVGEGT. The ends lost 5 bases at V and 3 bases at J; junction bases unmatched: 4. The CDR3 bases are TGTGCCAGCAGTAAGACTAGCGGGTACTACGAGCAGTACTTC. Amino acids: CASSKTSGYYEQYF.

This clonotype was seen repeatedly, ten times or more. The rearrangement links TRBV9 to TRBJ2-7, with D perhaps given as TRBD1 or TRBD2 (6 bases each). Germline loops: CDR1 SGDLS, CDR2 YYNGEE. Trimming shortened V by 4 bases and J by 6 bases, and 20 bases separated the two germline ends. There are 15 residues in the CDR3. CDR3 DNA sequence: TGTGCCAGCAGCCCAGAGGGGGACTCAGCGCCCGAGCAGTACTTC. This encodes CASSPEGDSAPEQYF. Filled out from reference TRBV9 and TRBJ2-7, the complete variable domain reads DSGVTQTPKHLITATGQRVTLRCSPRSGDLSVYWYQQSLDQGLQFLIQYYNGEERAKGNILERFSAQQFPDLHSELNLSSLELGDSALYFCASSPEGDSAPEQYFGPGTRLTVT.

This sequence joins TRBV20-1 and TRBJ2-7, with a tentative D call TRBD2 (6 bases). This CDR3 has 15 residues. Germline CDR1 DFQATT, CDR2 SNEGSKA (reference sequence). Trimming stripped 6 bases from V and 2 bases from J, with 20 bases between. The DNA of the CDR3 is TGCAGTGCAAGACCTGGGGTAGCGGCGACCTACGAGCAGTACTTC. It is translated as CSARPGVAATYEQYF.

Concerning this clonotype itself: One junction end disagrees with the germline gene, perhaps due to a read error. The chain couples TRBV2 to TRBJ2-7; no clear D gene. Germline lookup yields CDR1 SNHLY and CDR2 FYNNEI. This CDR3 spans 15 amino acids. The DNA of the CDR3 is TGTGCCAGTAGTGCGATGTTCACGAACCACCGCGAGCAGTACTTC. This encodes CASSAMFTNHREQYF.

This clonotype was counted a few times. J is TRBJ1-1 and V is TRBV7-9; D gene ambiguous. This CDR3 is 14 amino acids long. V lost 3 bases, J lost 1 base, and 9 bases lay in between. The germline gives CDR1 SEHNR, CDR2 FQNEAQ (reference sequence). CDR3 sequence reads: CASSFMSGNTEAFF. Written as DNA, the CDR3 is TGTGCCAGCAGCTTCATGTCGGGGAACACTGAAGCTTTCTTT.

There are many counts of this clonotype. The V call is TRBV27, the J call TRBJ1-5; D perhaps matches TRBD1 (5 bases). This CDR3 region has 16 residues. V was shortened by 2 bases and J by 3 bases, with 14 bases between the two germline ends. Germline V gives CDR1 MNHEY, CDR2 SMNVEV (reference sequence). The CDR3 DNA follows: TGTGCCAGCAGTTTAGGTTCAGGGTTGGACAATCAGCCCCAGCATTTT. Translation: CASSLGSGLDNQPQHF.

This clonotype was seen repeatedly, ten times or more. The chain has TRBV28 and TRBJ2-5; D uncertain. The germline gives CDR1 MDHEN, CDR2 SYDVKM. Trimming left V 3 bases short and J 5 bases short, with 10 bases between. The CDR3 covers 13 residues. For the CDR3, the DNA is TGTGCCAGCAGTTTTTACATCCCGGAGACCCAGTACTTC. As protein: CASSFYIPETQYF.

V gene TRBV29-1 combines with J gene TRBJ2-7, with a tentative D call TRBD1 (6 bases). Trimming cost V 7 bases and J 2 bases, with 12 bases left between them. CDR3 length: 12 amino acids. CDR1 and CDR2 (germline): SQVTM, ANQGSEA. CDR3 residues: CSADSPTYEQYF. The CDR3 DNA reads TGCAGCGCGGACAGTCCGACCTACGAGCAGTACTTC.

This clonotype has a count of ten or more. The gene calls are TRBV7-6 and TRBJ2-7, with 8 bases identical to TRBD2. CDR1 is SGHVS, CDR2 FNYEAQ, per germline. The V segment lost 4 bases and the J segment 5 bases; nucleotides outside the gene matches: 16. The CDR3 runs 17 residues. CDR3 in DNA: TGTGCCAGCAGCTCTCTAAGCGGGGGCCCCCTAGGGAACGAGCAGTACTTC. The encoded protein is CASSSLSGGPLGNEQYF.

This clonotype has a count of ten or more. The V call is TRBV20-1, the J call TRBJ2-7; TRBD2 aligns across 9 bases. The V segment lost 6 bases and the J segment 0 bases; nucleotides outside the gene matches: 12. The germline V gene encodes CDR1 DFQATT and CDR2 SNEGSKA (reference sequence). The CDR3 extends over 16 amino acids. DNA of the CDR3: TGCAGTGCCTTCGGGTCGGGACTAGCTGACTCCTACGAGCAGTACTTC. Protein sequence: CSAFGSGLADSYEQYF.

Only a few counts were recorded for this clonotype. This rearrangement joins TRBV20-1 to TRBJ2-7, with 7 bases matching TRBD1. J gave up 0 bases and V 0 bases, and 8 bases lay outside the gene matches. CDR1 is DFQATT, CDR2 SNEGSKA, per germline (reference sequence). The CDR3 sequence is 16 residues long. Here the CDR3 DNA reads TGCAGTGCTAGAGATGCTCACAGGGGATTCTCCTACGAGCAGTACTTC. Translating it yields CSARDAHRGFSYEQYF.